The 32 T cell receptor beta chains reported below all come from one sample, sequenced in a study of CD8+ T cells in alopecia areata. RNA extraction was followed by reverse transcription into cDNA, which acted as the sequencing template. Here immunoSEQ multiplex PCR was the method, and the copy in TCRdb shows in-frame clones only, minus some. The sample records some 190,000 clones, around 60% being singletons. The treatment: oral pan-JAK inhibitor, 5-10 mg twice daily. The sequencing here drew on CD4+ T cells sorted from blood, taken at roughly week 49, from a patient treated with tofacitinib. These receptors were collected from a human donor with alopecia areata.

The chain is built from TRBV5-1 and TRBJ2-1; D is ambiguous. Trimming took 1 base from V and 2 from J, leaving 13 bases between them. CDR1 SGHRS and CDR2 YFSETQ come from the germline V gene. CDR3 length equals 16 residues. CDR3 protein: CASSLSSLQAYNEQFF. The CDR3 DNA reads as TGCGCCAGCAGCTTGTCGTCACTTCAAGCCTACAATGAGCAGTTCTTC. Full variable domain (outside the CDR3, taken from reference TRBV5-1 and TRBJ2-1): KAGVTQTPRYLIKTRGQQVTLSCSPISGHRSVSWYQQTPGQGLQFLFEYFSETQRNKGNFPGRFSGRQFSNSRSEMNVSTLELGDSALYLCASSLSSLQAYNEQFFGPGTRLTVL.

The chain carries TRBV27 and TRBJ2-1, with D perhaps given as TRBD1 or TRBD2 (5 bases each). Germline CDR1 and CDR2: MNHEY and SMNVEV (reference sequence). Trimming stripped 6 bases from V and 11 bases from J, with 17 bases between. The CDR3 extends over 13 amino acids. The CDR3: CASSSTDSGQQFF. CDR3 in DNA: TGTGCCAGCAGCTCTACTGATTCGGGACAGCAGTTCTTC.

This clone showed up just a few times. The rearrangement uses TRBV7-2 and TRBJ1-1, with a weak D call TRBD1 (5 bases). Germline V lookup: CDR1 SGHTA, CDR2 FQGNSA. The CDR3 consists of 14 residues. Trimming pared 1 base from V and 1 base from J, leaving 7 bases between. The CDR3 DNA is TGTGCCAGCAGCTTAGGCAGGGCGAACACTGAAGCTTTCTTT. Translation gives CASSLGRANTEAFF.

The rearrangement links TRBV5-1 to TRBJ2-1; D is possibly TRBD2 (5 bases). Germline V gives CDR1 SGHRS, CDR2 YFSETQ. V lost 2 bases, J lost 5 bases, and 17 bases lay in between. The CDR3 runs to 16 residues. DNA for the CDR3: TGCGCCAGCAGCTTATTACCGGGGATCGCCAACAATGAGCAGTTCTTC. It yields the protein CASSLLPGIANNEQFF.

J is TRBJ2-3 and V is TRBV2, with D hard to call. This CDR3 has 13 residues. V lost 6 bases and J 2 bases, leaving 9 bases between the germline ends. From germline, CDR1 is SNHLY and CDR2 FYNNEI. This CDR3 reads CASRFRTTDTQYF. In DNA form, the CDR3 reads TGTGCCAGCAGGTTCAGGACCACAGATACGCAGTATTTT.

There are a few counts of this clone. The chain employs TRBV30 and TRBJ1-2, with D uncertain. The germline V gene has CDR1 GTSNPN and CDR2 SVGIG (reference sequence). V was cut by 1 base and J by 6 bases, with 6 bases left in between. This CDR3 has 11 amino acids. CDR3 bases: TGTGCCTGGAGTGGCCCAGATGGCTACACCTTC. This translates into CAWSGPDGYTF.

This clone was found a few times. J is TRBJ2-7 and V is TRBV4-1; 11 bases line up with TRBD1. V lost 2 bases, J lost 7 bases, and 10 bases stayed unmatched. The CDR3 covers 16 residues. Per germline, CDR1 MGHRA and CDR2 YSYEKL. The CDR3 DNA is TGCGCCAGCAGCCAAATACCGGGACAGGGGGATTGGGAGCAGTACTTC. As protein: CASSQIPGQGDWEQYF.

CDR3 nucleotide sequence: TGTGCCAGCAGTCAAACGTTATTGGGCTCCTACGAGCAGTACTTC. It translates to CASSQTLLGSYEQYF. This chain joins TRBV25-1 and TRBJ2-7; D ambiguous. CDR3 size: 15 residues. CDR1 is MGHDK, CDR2 SYGVNS, per germline. The germline V and J ends were trimmed by 5 bases and 0 bases, with 14 bases remaining between them.

The chain joins TRBV27 to TRBJ2-7; no definite D call. The V end lost 3 bases, the J end lost 5 bases, and 17 bases lay between the germline ends. CDR3 size: 15 residues. CDR1 MNHEY and CDR2 SMNVEV come from the germline V gene (reference sequence). The CDR3 sequence: CASSFSGATTNEQYF. DNA of the CDR3: TGTGCCAGCAGTTTTTCTGGCGCAACAACTAACGAGCAGTACTTC.

This CDR3 is CASGSLAETQYF. In nucleotides, the CDR3 is TGTGCCAGTGGGTCACTAGCAGAGACCCAGTACTTC. This chain links TRBV9 with TRBJ2-5; possibly TRBD2 for D (6 bases). V was trimmed by 8 bases and J by 4 bases, leaving 12 bases between them. CDR3 length: 12 amino acids. Germline V gene sequence: CDR1 SGDLS, CDR2 YYNGEE.

This clone showed up just once. The gene calls are TRBV7-2 and TRBJ2-7; D possibly uses TRBD1 or TRBD2 (5 bases each). This CDR3 is 13 amino acids long. V lost 1 base and J 5 bases, leaving 9 bases between the germline ends. From germline, CDR1 is SGHTA and CDR2 FQGNSA. CDR3 protein: CASSLGGNDEQYF. The DNA for the CDR3 is TGTGCCAGCAGCTTAGGGGGGAATGACGAGCAGTACTTC.

The J gene is TRBJ2-7, the V gene TRBV9, with a tentative D call TRBD1 (6 bases). The ends were cut back, 0 bases at V and 3 bases at J, with 10 bases in the middle. Germline lookup yields CDR1 SGDLS and CDR2 YYNGEE. The CDR3 contains 14 residues. CDR3: CASSVGQADYEQYF. DNA of the CDR3: TGTGCCAGCAGCGTAGGACAGGCCGACTACGAGCAGTACTTC.

This clone appeared a few times. The chain joins TRBV29-1 to TRBJ2-7; D ambiguous. Germline V gene lookup returns CDR1 SQVTM and CDR2 ANQGSEA. The CDR3 is 13 amino acids. Trimming took off 5 bases at V and 6 bases at J, with 17 bases between the two ends. CDR3 bases: TGCAGCGTTCTGAGTATGGGTGGCTTCGAGCAGTACTTC. Translated: CSVLSMGGFEQYF.

V and J are TRBV18 and TRBJ1-2; a weak D match, TRBD1 (6 bases). Per the germline V gene, CDR1 is KGHSH and CDR2 is LQKENI. V lost 3 bases and J lost 2, with 13 bases in between. The CDR3 spans 15 residues. CDR3 nucleotide sequence: TGTGCCAGCTCACCGGGGGACAATACCAACTATGGCTACACCTTC. Its translation: CASSPGDNTNYGYTF.

This clone was seen a handful of times. The chain has TRBV9 and TRBJ2-5; unclear D gene. The CDR3 runs to 14 residues. The germline gives CDR1 SGDLS, CDR2 YYNGEE. The V and J ends lost 4 bases and 1 base respectively, with 11 bases between them. The CDR3 DNA follows: TGTGCCAGCAGCCATGGGGTTAGCCAAGAGACCCAGTACTTC. It specifies CASSHGVSQETQYF.

The chain uses TRBV29-1 and TRBJ1-1; D call uncertain. In germline, CDR1 is SQVTM, CDR2 ANQGSEA. Trimming pared 7 bases from V and 2 bases from J, leaving 8 bases between. There are 11 residues in the CDR3. CDR3 loop: CSGRDNTEAFF. The CDR3, as DNA: TGCAGCGGAAGGGATAACACTGAAGCTTTCTTT.

The gene calls are TRBV4-1 and TRBJ2-1; TRBD2 matches 12 bases. Germline values: CDR1 MGHRA, CDR2 YSYEKL. The trim removed 0 bases at V and 6 bases at J, leaving 9 bases unmatched. The length of the CDR3 is 18 residues. CDR3 in DNA: TGCGCCAGCAGCCAAGATGTTCGACTAGCGGGGGTGATCAATGAGCAGTTCTTC. As protein: CASSQDVRLAGVINEQFF.

The chain has TRBV7-9 and TRBJ1-6, with 10 bases identical to TRBD1. The CDR3 has 14 residues. The germline V gene encodes CDR1 SEHNR and CDR2 FQNEAQ (reference sequence). With V trimmed by 5 bases and J by 8 bases, 3 bases remained unmatched. The CDR3 region is CASSRDRGYSPLHF. DNA for the CDR3: TGTGCCAGCAGCAGGGACAGGGGATATTCACCCCTCCACTTT. Drawing the rest from reference TRBV7-9 and TRBJ1-6, the complete variable domain is DTGVSQNPRHKITKRGQNVTFRCDPISEHNRLYWYRQTLGQGPEFLTYFQNEAQLEKSRLLSDRFSAERPKGSFSTLEIQRTEQGDSAMYLCASSRDRGYSPLHFGNGTRLTVT.

On this clone: In the same sample, other DNA sequences code for this CDR3. The chain has TRBV29-1 and TRBJ2-3, with D possibly TRBD1 on 6 matching bases. From germline, CDR1 is SQVTM and CDR2 ANQGSEA. V dropped 3 bases and J dropped 1 base, with 8 bases sitting between them. The CDR3 is 13 residues long. CDR3 bases: TGCAGCGTTGAGGGGGCCCGCACAGATACGCAGTATTTT. Translating gives CSVEGARTDTQYF.

This clone has a handful of counts. The gene calls are TRBV30 and TRBJ1-4; D uncertain. V lost 3 bases, J lost 8 bases, and 7 bases lay in between. The CDR3 contains 11 residues. Germline loops: CDR1 GTSNPN, CDR2 SVGIG (reference sequence). CDR3 sequence: CAWSPDEKLFF. The CDR3 coding sequence is TGTGCCTGGAGCCCGGACGAAAAACTGTTTTTT.

The rearrangement joins TRBV30 to TRBJ2-2, with a weak D call TRBD1 (6 bases). CDR1 and CDR2 from the germline V gene are GTSNPN and SVGIG (reference sequence). V was pared by 4 bases and J by 5 bases, with 14 bases between. This CDR3 is 14 amino acids long. The CDR3 reads CAWIPGHSTGELFF. The CDR3, as DNA: TGTGCCTGGATTCCGGGACATAGTACCGGGGAGCTGTTTTTT.

The genes are TRBV5-6 and TRBJ2-7; 12 positions match TRBD1. V shed 4 bases, J shed 5 bases, and the junction held 7 bases outside the gene matches. Germline V gives CDR1 SGHDT, CDR2 YYEEEE. This CDR3 comprises 15 residues. The CDR3 sequence is CASSRSGTGGHEQYF. CDR3 coding DNA: TGTGCCAGCAGCCGCTCCGGGACAGGGGGCCACGAGCAGTACTTC.

The genes are TRBV29-1 and TRBJ1-2; weak D call: TRBD1 (6 bases). Germline CDR1 and CDR2: SQVTM and ANQGSEA. V lost 3 bases and J lost 4, with 12 bases in between. The CDR3 extends over 13 amino acids. The CDR3 nucleotides are TGCAGCGTTGATGATCTAGGGGGCTATGGCTACACCTTC. Encoded protein: CSVDDLGGYGYTF.

The chain joins TRBV30 to TRBJ2-6; no reliable D call. Germline-derived CDR1 and CDR2 are GTSNPN and SVGIG (reference sequence). CDR3 length equals 18 residues. Trimming removed 5 bases at V and 5 bases at J, with 25 bases between. The CDR3: CAWFQERYNKGRANVLTF. DNA of the CDR3: TGTGCCTGGTTTCAAGAGCGTTATAACAAAGGTCGGGCCAACGTCCTGACTTTC.

This clone has a handful of counts. The gene calls are TRBV30 and TRBJ2-7, with D perhaps assigned TRBD1 or TRBD2 (5 bases each). The V gene lost 2 bases and the J gene lost 9 bases, with 14 bases spanning the gap. Germline lookup yields CDR1 GTSNPN and CDR2 SVGIG (reference sequence). The CDR3 totals 12 residues. The CDR3 region is CAWSPGTVAQYF. The CDR3 bases are TGTGCCTGGAGTCCCGGGACGGTTGCGCAGTACTTC.

The chain recombines TRBV27 with TRBJ1-5; tentative D call: TRBD1 (5 bases). Between the trimmed V and J ends, which lost 4 bases and 2 bases, there was a span of 15 bases. Germline CDR1 MNHEY, CDR2 SMNVEV (reference sequence). The CDR3 runs 16 residues. The CDR3 DNA follows: TGTGCCAGCAGTTGGGGCGGGGGGTTAGGCAATCAGCCCCAGCATTTT. Protein sequence: CASSWGGGLGNQPQHF.

This clone was seen a single time. V gene TRBV30 combines with J gene TRBJ1-6; no reliable D call. Germline V gives CDR1 GTSNPN, CDR2 SVGIG (reference sequence). CDR3 length: 13 amino acids. V dropped 2 bases and J dropped 8 bases, with 10 bases sitting between them. Here the CDR3 reads CAWSKGFDSPLHF. Written as DNA, the CDR3 is TGTGCCTGGAGTAAAGGGTTTGATTCACCCCTCCACTTT.

The genes are TRBV7-9 and TRBJ2-2; D uncertain. V lost 0 bases, J lost 6 bases, and 8 bases lay in between. The CDR3 runs to 14 residues. CDR1 is SEHNR and CDR2 is FQNEAQ in the germline V gene (reference sequence). The CDR3 sequence: CASSLAGYPGELFF. DNA of the CDR3: TGTGCCAGCAGCTTAGCGGGTTACCCCGGGGAGCTGTTTTTT.

V usage is TRBV7-9 and J usage is TRBJ1-4; D is undetermined. The CDR3 contains 12 residues. The germline V gene encodes CDR1 SEHNR and CDR2 FQNEAQ (reference sequence). V was shortened by 6 bases and J by 8 bases, with 10 bases between the two germline ends. CDR3 bases: TGTGCCAGCAGAATCGGCGAGGAAAAACTGTTTTTT. This gives the protein CASRIGEEKLFF.

The chain links TRBV29-1 to TRBJ1-1; no clear D. Looked up from germline, CDR1 is SQVTM and CDR2 is ANQGSEA. V was shortened by 6 bases and J by 0 bases, with 11 bases between the two germline ends. The CDR3 totals 13 residues. The CDR3, as DNA: TGCAGCGTCGCTCCTAAGATGAACACTGAAGCTTTCTTT. Its translation: CSVAPKMNTEAFF. Complete variable domain (other parts from reference TRBV29-1 and TRBJ1-1): SAVISQKPSRDICQRGTSLTIQCQVDSQVTMMFWYRQQPGQSLTLIATANQGSEATYESGFVIDKFPISRPNLTFSTLTVSNMSPEDSSIYLCSVAPKMNTEAFFGQGTRLTVV.

The rearrangement joins TRBV6-5 to TRBJ1-2; D ambiguous. The CDR3 has 15 amino acids. Germline CDR1 MNHEY, CDR2 SVGAGI. Between the trimmed V and J ends, which lost 0 bases and 1 base, there was a span of 9 bases. CDR3 sequence reads: CASSYSGGNNYGYTF. For the CDR3, the DNA is TGTGCCAGCAGTTACTCTGGAGGGAATAACTATGGCTACACCTTC.

The rearrangement uses TRBV5-6 and TRBJ2-2; unclear D gene. V was clipped by 4 bases and J by 6 bases, with 19 bases between them. CDR3 length equals 16 residues. Germline-derived CDR1 and CDR2 are SGHDT and YYEEEE. The chain's CDR3 is CASSPRSGARAGELFF. The CDR3 nucleotides read TGTGCCAGCAGCCCCCGGAGTGGAGCTCGCGCCGGGGAGCTGTTTTTT.